One sample yielded the 7 T cell receptor beta chains listed below, sequenced in a study of T cell changes during pregnancy in multiple sclerosis. Profiled with immunoSEQ multiplex PCR; TCRdb holds only in-frame clones, not every one. There are 50,000 to 65,000 clones in the sample; over 85% occur only once, and 2.5% to 4% lies in the top ten. The input for sequencing was CD8+ T cells from peripheral blood mononuclear cells, taken in the second trimester of pregnancy. All receptors derive from a female donor with multiple sclerosis, enrolled in a pregnancy study.

The CDR3 sequence: CASSISGGASYNEQFF. The CDR3 DNA reads TGTGCCAGTAGTATAAGCGGGGGCGCGTCCTACAATGAGCAGTTCTTC. The V gene is TRBV19, the J gene TRBJ2-1, with 8 bases identical to TRBD2. Germline V gene lookup returns CDR1 LNHDA and CDR2 SQIVND (reference sequence). J lost 1 base, V lost 2 bases, and 4 bases had no gene match. The CDR3 runs 16 residues.

This sequence joins TRBV5-6 and TRBJ1-2, with 10 bases lining up with TRBD1. The junction had 13 bases not matched to a gene; V was cut back by 3 bases and J by 8 bases. Germline loops: CDR1 SGHDT, CDR2 YYEEEE. This CDR3 has 16 residues. CDR3 in DNA: TGTGCCAGCAGCTCCGGGACAGGGGCGTTTTATGAGGGCTACACCTTC. This gives the protein CASSSGTGAFYEGYTF.

The CDR3 here is CASSLGRAGQETQYF. CDR3 sequence (DNA): TGTGCCAGCAGTCTCGGCCGGGCGGGCCAAGAGACCCAGTACTTC. The rearrangement joins TRBV5-6 to TRBJ2-5, with a possible D match to TRBD2 (5 bases). Germline V gene lookup returns CDR1 SGHDT and CDR2 YYEEEE. Trimming stripped 5 bases from V and 1 base from J, with 15 bases between. The CDR3 totals 15 residues. The whole variable domain, filled in from reference TRBV5-6 and TRBJ2-5, reads DAGVTQSPTHLIKTRGQQVTLRCSPKSGHDTVSWYQQALGQGPQFIFQYYEEEERQRGNFPDRFSGHQFPNYSSELNVNALLLGDSALYLCASSLGRAGQETQYFGPGTRLLVL.

The chain employs TRBV19 and TRBJ2-7; possible D gene TRBD2, 7 bases. This CDR3 has 14 amino acids. V lost 6 bases, J lost 7 bases, and 19 bases lay in between. The germline V gene has CDR1 LNHDA and CDR2 SQIVND (reference sequence). The CDR3 sequence: CASSWGGAVEEQYF. Written as DNA, the CDR3 is TGTGCCAGTAGCTGGGGGGGGGCTGTGGAAGAGCAGTACTTC. The full variable domain, its missing parts supplied by reference TRBV19 and TRBJ2-7, is DGGITQSPKYLFRKEGQNVTLSCEQNLNHDAMYWYRQDPGQGLRLIYYSQIVNDFQKGDIAEGYSVSREKKESFPLTVTSAQKNPTAFYLCASSWGGAVEEQYFGPGTRLTVT.

The chain has TRBV13 and TRBJ2-7; 12 bases map to TRBD1. Germline V CDR1 and CDR2: PRHDT, FYEKMQ (reference sequence). This CDR3 has 14 amino acids. The trim removed 5 bases at V and 4 bases at J, leaving 3 bases unmatched. The CDR3 nucleotides read TGTGCCAGCAGCACGGGACAGGGGGCGTACGAGCAGTACTTC. Translated, it gives CASSTGQGAYEQYF.

This chain joins TRBV6-5 and TRBJ2-7, with D tentatively TRBD1 (6 bases). Germline V gene lookup returns CDR1 MNHEY and CDR2 SVGAGI. This CDR3 spans 15 amino acids. Trimming removed 6 bases from V and 7 bases from J, with 22 bases in between. CDR3 amino acids: CASSSLQGLLREQYF. The CDR3 region has the DNA TGTGCCAGCAGCTCCCTACAGGGTCTTCTCCGGGAGCAGTACTTC.

This chain connects TRBV9 to TRBJ1-4; D is uncertain. CDR1 and CDR2 (germline): SGDLS, YYNGEE. V was trimmed by 0 bases and J by 0 bases, leaving 6 bases between them. The CDR3 has 15 amino acids. CDR3 amino acids: CASSVGAATNEKLFF. CDR3 DNA: TGTGCCAGCAGCGTAGGCGCTGCAACTAATGAAAAACTGTTTTTT.